The sequence of this TCR beta chain was determined in a study of cytomegalovirus exposure and HLA in healthy donors. Study-wide results and caveats: An analysis done earlier found most TCR beta V segments productive about 90% or about 30% of the time.

As for this clone: Antigen specificity is unknown.

Donors were ostensibly healthy at sampling, although undocumented immune exposures were probable. In the PCR, 60 Vbeta and 13 Jbeta primers were used. Profiling relied on immunoSEQ multiplex PCR, and the TCRdb table lists in-frame clones only, not all of them. Of about 170,000 clones detected, approximately 73% appear once; the ten largest clones hold approximately 5.4%. There are 11 residues in the CDR3. Trimming left V 3 bases short and J 3 bases short, with 5 bases between. Germline V gene sequence: CDR1 GTSNPN, CDR2 SVGIG (reference sequence). The sequence came from a woman under 30 in good health and CMV-seropositive. This chain joins TRBV30 and TRBJ1-1; no clear D. Specimen: PBMCs. Here the CDR3 DNA reads TGTGCCTGGAGCGCAGACACTGAAGCTTTCTTT. This gives the protein CAWSADTEAFF.